The sequence of this T cell receptor beta chain was determined in a study of T cell responses to AZD1222 COVID-19 vaccine. The CDR3 sequence is 11 residues long. Germline V gene sequence: CDR1 PRHDT, CDR2 FYEKMQ (reference sequence). The V end was cut by 3 bases, the J end by 9 bases, with 6 bases between. Study observations and caveats: Clonal diversity was possibly underestimated, and white British individuals and females predominated among donors.

Profiled with immunoSEQ multiplex PCR; TCRdb holds only in-frame clones, not every one. The table includes about 170,000 clones, 75% to 90% detected once. On this clone: Its antigen is not identified.

The chain couples TRBV13 to TRBJ2-1; D is unresolved. The sample here was peripheral blood, taken on day 0 of AZD1222 vaccination. The sequence derives from an adult in good health. CDR3 sequence: CASSLGGEQFF. The DNA for the CDR3 is TGTGCCAGCAGCTTGGGTGGTGAGCAGTTCTTC. Supplemented by reference TRBV13 and TRBJ2-1, the full variable domain reads AAGVIQSPRHLIKEKRETATLKCYPIPRHDTVYWYQQGPGQDPQFLISFYEKMQSDKGSIPDRFSAQQFSDYHSELNMSSLELGDSALYFCASSLGGEQFFGPGTRLTVL.